The 26 T cell receptor beta chains in this list originate from one sample, sequenced in a study of identical twins. TCRdb re-called the 5' RACE reads with MiXCR, one entry per CDR3 protein. The sample consists of around 480,000 distinct CDR3 sequences, more than 13% of them appearing once. The sample was also linked to a second study, of yellow fever vaccine responses in identical twins.

Sequencing was performed on CD4+ T cells sorted from blood. These TCRs come from a woman younger than 35 in good health.

The chain combines TRBV6-1 with TRBJ2-3, with D hard to call. The germline V gene has CDR1 MNHNS and CDR2 SASEGT. V was pared by 6 bases and J by 2 bases, with 15 bases between. This CDR3 contains 15 residues. The CDR3 DNA reads TGTGCCAGCAGCACACGGGCCAGCTACACAGATACGCAGTATTTT. It yields the protein CASSTRASYTDTQYF.

This clonotype was recorded a few times. V is TRBV12-3 or TRBV12-4 and J is TRBJ2-3; no clear D. With 7 bases removed from V and 0 bases from J, the gap between germline ends came to 14 bases. This CDR3 has 15 residues. DNA of the CDR3: TGTGCCAGCACCCCAGGTTGGCGGAGCACAGATACGCAGTATTTT. Residues: CASTPGWRSTDTQYF.

J is TRBJ2-7 and V is TRBV12-3 or TRBV12-4, with TRBD2 identical over 12 bases. The CDR3 extends over 17 amino acids. Trimming took 5 bases from V and 0 from J; bases not matched to a gene: 8. The CDR3 protein is CASSVLAGGSVSYEQYF. In DNA form, the CDR3 reads TGTGCCAGCAGTGTACTAGCGGGGGGCTCCGTCTCCTACGAGCAGTACTTC.

The count of this clonotype is one. V and J are TRBV7-9 and TRBJ2-7, with 7 bases that match TRBD1. Germline assignment: CDR1 SEHNR and CDR2 FQNEAQ (reference sequence). The J segment lost 3 bases and the V segment lost 2 bases, leaving 4 bases of the junction unmatched. The CDR3 totals 14 residues. For the CDR3, the DNA is TGTGCCAGCAGCTTAACTACAGGGGACTACGAGCAGTACTTC. This translates into CASSLTTGDYEQYF.

The gene calls are TRBV7-6 and TRBJ2-5; 7 nucleotides match TRBD2. V trimming: 7 bases; J trimming: 3 bases; junction bases outside the gene matches: 5. The CDR3 is 13 amino acids. Per the germline V gene, CDR1 is SGHVS and CDR2 is FNYEAQ. CDR3 residues: CASTRGDEETQYF. The CDR3 DNA follows: TGTGCCAGCACTCGGGGGGACGAAGAGACCCAGTACTTC.

The chain combines TRBV10-3 with TRBJ2-1; TRBD2 is a possible D gene (6 bases). The CDR3 has 14 amino acids. Germline V lookup: CDR1 ENHRY, CDR2 SYGVKD. The ends were cut back, 3 bases at V and 7 bases at J, with 13 bases in the middle. The CDR3 DNA is TGTGCCATCAGTGAAATGCGGGATGGGAATGAGCAGTTCTTC. Residues: CAISEMRDGNEQFF.

Notes on this clonotype: One end of the junction is discordant with germline, which a read error may explain. V gene TRBV3-1 combines with J gene TRBJ2-4, with 8 positions matching TRBD1. The CDR3 extends over 19 amino acids. In germline, CDR1 is LGHDT, CDR2 YNNKEL (reference sequence). The CDR3 sequence is CACSKLPGQASLAKNIQYF. For the CDR3, the DNA is TGTGCCTGCAGCAAGCTCCCGGGACAGGCCTCCTTAGCCAAAAACATTCAGTACTTC. Using reference TRBV3-1 and TRBJ2-4 for the parts outside the CDR3, the full variable domain is DTAVSQTPKYLVTQMGNDKSIKCEQNLGHDTMYWYKQDSKKFLKIMFSYNNKELIINETVPNRFSPKSPDKAHLNLHINSLELGDSAVYFCACSKLPGQASLAKNIQYFGAGTRLSVL.

This clonotype has a handful of counts. This chain connects TRBV5-8 to TRBJ1-1, with D possibly TRBD1 on 5 matching bases. Deletions cut 5 bases from V and 0 bases from J, with 20 bases between. The germline gives CDR1 SGHTS, CDR2 YDEGEE. This CDR3 region has 17 residues. The CDR3 DNA reads as TGTGCCAGCAGACCGGGGGGGATATCTTTCCTGAACACTGAAGCTTTCTTT. Protein product: CASRPGGISFLNTEAFF. Based on the CDR3 plus reference TRBV5-8 and TRBJ1-1, the full variable domain is EAGVTQSPTHLIKTRGQQATLRCSPISGHTSVYWYQQALGLGLQFLLWYDEGEERNRGNFPPRFSGRQFPNYSSELNVNALELEDSALYLCASRPGGISFLNTEAFFGQGTRLTVV.

This chain connects TRBV7-9 to TRBJ2-1, with 7 bases fitting TRBD2. V lost 5 bases to trimming and J lost 8 bases; unmatched junction nucleotides: 6. Germline V gene lookup returns CDR1 SEHNR and CDR2 FQNEAQ (reference sequence). CDR3 length: 13 residues. For the CDR3, the DNA is TGTGCCAGCAGCAATACCCGGGGGGATGAGCAGTTCTTC. As protein: CASSNTRGDEQFF.

This clonotype has just a few counts. This chain joins TRBV6-2 or TRBV6-3 and TRBJ1-1, with 7 bases that match TRBD1. From germline, CDR1 is MNHEY and CDR2 SVGEGT. Trimming took 7 bases from V and 1 from J; bases not matched to a gene: 6. The CDR3 has 14 residues. Here the CDR3 DNA reads TGTGCCAGCACCCTGACAGGGAGGAACACTGAAGCTTTCTTT. Amino acids: CASTLTGRNTEAFF.

The V and J genes are TRBV14 and TRBJ2-3; no reliable D call. Germline V CDR1 and CDR2: SGHDN, FVKESK. The CDR3 has 12 residues. V lost 4 bases, J lost 2 bases, and 4 bases lay in between. The CDR3 nucleotides are TGTGCCAGCAGCCGTTTCACAGATACGCAGTATTTT. This encodes CASSRFTDTQYF.

This clonotype was detected a few times. The V and J genes are TRBV6-5 and TRBJ2-1; D uncertain. This CDR3 is 13 amino acids long. Germline values: CDR1 MNHEY, CDR2 SVGAGI. Trimming stripped 0 bases from V and 10 bases from J, with 10 bases between. CDR3 DNA sequence: TGTGCCAGCAGTTACTCGGGCTTACAGGAGCAGTTCTTC. Its protein is CASSYSGLQEQFF.

The chain recombines TRBV5-1 with TRBJ2-5; D is uncertain. Germline V gene data show CDR1 as SGHRS and CDR2 as YFSETQ. CDR3 size: 15 residues. The ends were cut back, 3 bases at V and 0 bases at J, with 12 bases in the middle. The CDR3 loop is CASSSLTRDQETQYF. CDR3 nucleotides: TGCGCCAGCAGCTCTCTGACACGAGACCAAGAGACCCAGTACTTC.

The V gene is TRBV10-3, the J gene TRBJ2-3; the match to TRBD1 covers 8 bases. Germline loops: CDR1 ENHRY, CDR2 SYGVKD. The CDR3 loop spans 12 amino acids. Trimming took 9 bases from V and 3 from J; bases not matched to a gene: 2. In nucleotides, the CDR3 is TGTGCCATATGGACAGGGACAGATACGCAGTATTTT. This encodes CAIWTGTDTQYF.

This clonotype occurred a few times. This rearrangement joins TRBV29-1 to TRBJ2-7; D is ambiguous. V was clipped by 4 bases and J by 2 bases, with 9 bases between them. Germline V CDR1 and CDR2: SQVTM, ANQGSEA. The CDR3 extends over 12 amino acids. The DNA for the CDR3 is TGCAGCGTTGCCACTACCGCCTACGAGCAGTACTTC. Encoded protein: CSVATTAYEQYF.

This clonotype was picked up a small number of times. J is TRBJ2-2 and V is TRBV19; 8 bases fit TRBD2. The CDR3 runs 15 residues. Germline V gives CDR1 LNHDA, CDR2 SQIVND (reference sequence). V lost 6 bases to trimming and J lost 4 bases; unmatched junction nucleotides: 7. The CDR3 DNA is TGTGCCAGTAGGCCCGGGACTAGTCCCACCGGGGAGCTGTTTTTT. Translating gives CASRPGTSPTGELFF.

The rearrangement joins TRBV15 to TRBJ2-7; D remains ambiguous. There are 14 residues in the CDR3. The V gene lost 3 bases and the J gene lost 5 bases, with 14 bases spanning the gap. The germline V gene has CDR1 LNHNV and CDR2 YYDKDF (reference sequence). Written as DNA, the CDR3 is TGTGCCACCAGCAGTGGGTACCAAGGGAACGAGCAGTACTTC. Its protein product is CATSSGYQGNEQYF.

The CDR3 is CASSLAFQGVTDTQYF. For the CDR3, the DNA is TGCGCCAGCAGCTTGGCCTTCCAGGGAGTCACAGATACGCAGTATTTT. V gene TRBV5-1 combines with J gene TRBJ2-3, with D possibly being TRBD1 or TRBD2 (5 bases each). The germline V and J ends were trimmed by 0 bases and 2 bases, with 13 bases remaining between them. The CDR3 is 16 amino acids. Germline V lookup: CDR1 SGHRS, CDR2 YFSETQ.

For this clonotype: Germline and junction disagree at one end, which may indicate a read error. J is TRBJ2-5 and V is TRBV5-6, with 7 bases matching TRBD2. Germline loops: CDR1 SGHDT, CDR2 YYEEEE. The CDR3 consists of 12 residues. The DNA for the CDR3 is TGTGCCAGCAGCTTTTTGCGGGAGACCCAGCACTTC. It is translated as CASSFLRETQHF. The full variable domain, its missing parts supplied by reference TRBV5-6 and TRBJ2-5, is DAGVTQSPTHLIKTRGQQVTLRCSPKSGHDTVSWYQQALGQGPQFIFQYYEEEERQRGNFPDRFSGHQFPNYSSELNVNALLLGDSALYLCASSFLRETQHFGPGTRLLVL.

This chain links TRBV27 with TRBJ2-3; either TRBD1 or TRBD2 may supply D (5 bases each). The germline CDR1 and CDR2 sequences are MNHEY and SMNVEV (reference sequence). The V and J ends lost 2 bases and 6 bases respectively, with 24 bases between them. CDR3 length: 18 amino acids. CDR3 coding DNA: TGTGCCAGCAGTTTAATCTTCGGGACCCTAGGGAGAAGGGATACGCAGTATTTT. It is translated as CASSLIFGTLGRRDTQYF.

This clonotype was picked up many times. The chain has TRBV12-3 or TRBV12-4 and TRBJ1-3; TRBD1 agrees at 7 bases. With 4 bases clipped from V and 2 bases from J, the junction kept 2 bases outside the gene matches. There are 14 residues in the CDR3. CDR3 loop: CASSSGTAGNTIYF. The CDR3 bases are TGTGCCAGCAGTTCCGGGACAGCTGGAAACACCATATATTTT.

This clonotype has only one observation. This sequence joins TRBV30 and TRBJ2-7, with 11 bases aligning to TRBD2. This CDR3 spans 13 amino acids. Germline trimming cut 4 bases from V and 5 bases from J; bases unmatched to any gene: 4. Germline CDR1 reads GTSNPN; CDR2 reads SVGIG (reference sequence). CDR3 coding DNA: TGTGCCTGGAACCTAGCGGGAGGTAACGAGCAGTACTTC. It specifies CAWNLAGGNEQYF.

The gene calls are TRBV2 and TRBJ1-1; weak D call: TRBD1 (5 bases). Looked up from germline, CDR1 is SNHLY and CDR2 is FYNNEI. Trimming cost V 6 bases and J 0 bases, with 14 bases left between them. The CDR3 sequence is 15 residues long. In DNA form, the CDR3 reads TGTGCCAGCAGGGGGGTTGGAGTTATGAACACTGAAGCTTTCTTT. Protein product: CASRGVGVMNTEAFF.

This clonotype was observed many times. The chain recombines TRBV5-1 with TRBJ2-5; D might be TRBD2 (6 bases). The CDR3 covers 13 residues. Trimming left V 1 base short and J 5 bases short, with 9 bases between. Looked up from germline, CDR1 is SGHRS and CDR2 is YFSETQ. The CDR3 region is CASSLPGGETQYF. CDR3 nucleotide sequence: TGCGCCAGCAGCTTGCCCGGAGGGGAGACCCAGTACTTC.

V usage is TRBV5-1 and J usage is TRBJ2-7, with D unclear. Germline values: CDR1 SGHRS, CDR2 YFSETQ. This CDR3 has 15 amino acids. Trimming took 0 bases from V and 5 from J, leaving 15 bases between them. CDR3 in amino acids: CASSLAGFPNHEQYF. Here the CDR3 DNA reads TGCGCCAGCAGCTTGGCCGGGTTCCCCAACCACGAGCAGTACTTC. Drawing the rest from reference TRBV5-1 and TRBJ2-7, the complete variable domain is KAGVTQTPRYLIKTRGQQVTLSCSPISGHRSVSWYQQTPGQGLQFLFEYFSETQRNKGNFPGRFSGRQFSNSRSEMNVSTLELGDSALYLCASSLAGFPNHEQYFGPGTRLTVT.

The chain carries TRBV15 and TRBJ1-4; perhaps TRBD1 as D (5 bases). The CDR3 contains 16 residues. V lost 1 base, J lost 0 bases, and 9 bases lay in between. The germline gives CDR1 LNHNV, CDR2 YYDKDF (reference sequence). This CDR3 reads CATSRGRGATNEKLFF. CDR3 coding DNA: TGTGCCACCAGCAGAGGTCGGGGGGCAACTAATGAAAAACTGTTTTTT.